This is a list of T cell receptor beta chains from one sample in a study of CXCR3-negative and CXCR3-positive naive CD8 T cells. From its re-call of the 5' RACE reads, TCRdb lists each CDR3 protein once, without DNA. Here the sample table reports approximately 53,000 distinct CDR3 sequences. Sample: memory CD8+ T cells from blood. These receptor sequences come from a human donor in good health. Some clones in this sample may be carry-over from other donors' samples. Each CDR3 is given with its conserved first and last residue. Fields, in order: V gene, clone size, J gene, CDR3 protein. Rows give clone size only sometimes, using once, few, many, or a class for an expanded clone.

V gene: TRBV4-1; clone size: .; J gene: TRBJ2-7; CDR3 protein: CASSQVKGWDEQYF
V gene: TRBV7-9; clone size: .; J gene: TRBJ2-1; CDR3 protein: CASSLGGEWQFF
V gene: TRBV5-6; clone size: .; J gene: TRBJ2-7; CDR3 protein: CASSSYASQSYEQYF
V gene: TRBV7-8; clone size: .; J gene: TRBJ2-3; CDR3 protein: CASSLLSRESTDTQYF
V gene: TRBV28; clone size: .; J gene: TRBJ1-1; CDR3 protein: CASSMTGEWTEAFF
V gene: TRBV6-2/TRBV6-3; clone size: .; J gene: TRBJ2-1; CDR3 protein: CASSLNRESSLGHEQFF
V gene: TRBV27; clone size: .; J gene: TRBJ2-2; CDR3 protein: CASSYLRGANTGELFF
V gene: TRBV27; clone size: .; J gene: TRBJ2-2; CDR3 protein: CASNPGSTGELFF
V gene: TRBV7-8; clone size: medium-sized; J gene: TRBJ2-7; CDR3 protein: CASSLGQGPREQYF
V gene: TRBV5-5; clone size: .; J gene: TRBJ2-2; CDR3 protein: CASSLISGSGGELFF
V gene: TRBV7-9; clone size: .; J gene: TRBJ2-3; CDR3 protein: CASSSLQGPDTQYF
V gene: TRBV20-1; clone size: .; J gene: TRBJ2-1; CDR3 protein: CSARFFRESSYNEQFF
V gene: TRBV19; clone size: .; J gene: TRBJ2-1; CDR3 protein: CASSPRGDEQFF
V gene: TRBV7-6; clone size: .; J gene: TRBJ2-5; CDR3 protein: CASSTERRRQETQYF
V gene: TRBV20-1; clone size: .; J gene: TRBJ2-1; CDR3 protein: CSARDQGTGDYNEQFF
V gene: TRBV12-3/TRBV12-4; clone size: .; J gene: TRBJ2-3; CDR3 protein: CASSSRLAANTDTQYF
V gene: TRBV7-8; clone size: .; J gene: TRBJ2-2; CDR3 protein: CASSTLVGVLAGELFF
V gene: TRBV20-1; clone size: .; J gene: TRBJ2-7; CDR3 protein: CSARDAGTVGVRYEQYF
V gene: TRBV4-1; clone size: .; J gene: TRBJ2-1; CDR3 protein: CASSQDSAGWNEQFF
V gene: TRBV29-1; clone size: .; J gene: TRBJ2-2; CDR3 protein: CSVRPVNTGELFF
V gene: TRBV6-5; clone size: .; J gene: TRBJ2-7; CDR3 protein: CASNPPGGSYEQYF
V gene: TRBV12-3/TRBV12-4; clone size: .; J gene: TRBJ2-2; CDR3 protein: CASSPRAGELFF
V gene: TRBV11-2; clone size: .; J gene: TRBJ2-1; CDR3 protein: CASSSPPGLAGESYNEQFF
V gene: TRBV20-1; clone size: medium-sized; J gene: TRBJ2-7; CDR3 protein: CSARVSGRELEQYF
V gene: TRBV7-9; clone size: .; J gene: TRBJ1-1; CDR3 protein: CASSLDTGVANTEAFF
V gene: TRBV29-1; clone size: .; J gene: TRBJ2-7; CDR3 protein: CSVRDTYEQYF
V gene: TRBV5-1; clone size: .; J gene: TRBJ1-1; CDR3 protein: CASSYNGGPNTEAFF
V gene: TRBV7-3; clone size: .; J gene: TRBJ2-5; CDR3 protein: CASSLGGQGLGETQYF